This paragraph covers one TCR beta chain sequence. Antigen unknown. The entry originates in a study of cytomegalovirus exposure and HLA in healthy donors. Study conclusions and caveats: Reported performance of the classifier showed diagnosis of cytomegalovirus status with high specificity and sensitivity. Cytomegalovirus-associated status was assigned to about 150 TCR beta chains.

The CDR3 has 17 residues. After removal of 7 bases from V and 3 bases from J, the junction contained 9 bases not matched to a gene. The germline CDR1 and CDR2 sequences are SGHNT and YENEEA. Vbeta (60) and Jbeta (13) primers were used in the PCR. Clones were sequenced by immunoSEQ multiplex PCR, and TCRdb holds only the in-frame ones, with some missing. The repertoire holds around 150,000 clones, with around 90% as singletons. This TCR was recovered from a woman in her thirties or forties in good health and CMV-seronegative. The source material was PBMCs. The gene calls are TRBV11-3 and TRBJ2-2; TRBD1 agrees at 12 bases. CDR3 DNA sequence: TGTGCCAGCACCTGGGACAGGGGGCGCGGAGACACCGGGGAGCTGTTTTTT. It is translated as CASTWDRGRGDTGELFF.